These T cell receptor beta chains were read from a single sample in a study of cytomegalovirus exposure and HLA in healthy donors. Clones were sequenced by immunoSEQ multiplex PCR, and TCRdb holds only the in-frame ones, with some missing. The profile shows about 210,000 clones, approximately 82% of them singletons. Sequencing was carried out using PBMCs. Receptors originate from a woman between 50 and 59 years old in good health and CMV-seropositive. CDR3s include the opening cysteine and the closing phenylalanine or tryptophan. Fields, in order: V gene, D gene, clone size, J gene, CDR3 DNA, CDR3 protein. D genes are given only for firm matches. Some rows mark clone size as missing; the rest say once, few, many or name a class of expanded clone.

V gene: TRBV2
D gene: TRBD2
clone size: NA
J gene: TRBJ2-7
CDR3 DNA: TGTGCCAGCAGAGGGCTAGCGGCTCCCTACGAGCAGTACTTC
CDR3 protein: CASRGLAAPYEQYF

V gene: TRBV6-5
D gene: NA
clone size: NA
J gene: TRBJ2-4
CDR3 DNA: TGTGCCAGCAGTTACGGGTTCCCACGGGTCAAAAACATTCAGTACTTC
CDR3 protein: CASSYGFPRVKNIQYF

V gene: TRBV5-6
D gene: TRBD1
clone size: NA
J gene: TRBJ1-2
CDR3 DNA: TGTGCCAGCAGCTTGAGGGACAGGAGTAACTATGGCTACACCTTC
CDR3 protein: CASSLRDRSNYGYTF

V gene: TRBV5-1
D gene: NA
clone size: once
J gene: TRBJ1-1
CDR3 DNA: TGCGCCAGCAGCCTTGATAGGGGCACTGAAGCTTTCTTT
CDR3 protein: CASSLDRGTEAFF

V gene: TRBV5-4
D gene: NA
clone size: NA
J gene: TRBJ2-5
CDR3 DNA: TGTGCCAGCAGCAACTGGGAGGAAGAGACCCAGTACTTC
CDR3 protein: CASSNWEEETQYF

V gene: TRBV7-9
D gene: NA
clone size: NA
J gene: TRBJ1-6
CDR3 DNA: TGTGCCAGCAGCTTGCAGGGACTGTATAATTCACCCCTCCACTTT
CDR3 protein: CASSLQGLYNSPLHF

V gene: TRBV19
D gene: NA
clone size: NA
J gene: TRBJ1-1
CDR3 DNA: TGTGCCAGTAGCAGGAATGCAAACACTGAAGCTTTCTTT
CDR3 protein: CASSRNANTEAFF

V gene: TRBV7-8
D gene: NA
clone size: NA
J gene: TRBJ2-7
CDR3 DNA: TGTGCCAGCAGCCTTTTAGGGACATTCGCCTACGAGCAGTACTTC
CDR3 protein: CASSLLGTFAYEQYF

V gene: TRBV4-1
D gene: NA
clone size: NA
J gene: TRBJ2-7
CDR3 DNA: TGCGCCAGCAGCCAAGACGGGAGACAGGGCGTTTACGAGCAGTACTTC
CDR3 protein: CASSQDGRQGVYEQYF

V gene: TRBV4-2
D gene: TRBD1
clone size: NA
J gene: TRBJ1-6
CDR3 DNA: TGTGCCAGCAGCCCCCGGGACCCCAGGGGGAATTCACCCCTCCACTTT
CDR3 protein: CASSPRDPRGNSPLHF

V gene: TRBV9
D gene: NA
clone size: NA
J gene: TRBJ1-1
CDR3 DNA: TGTGCCAGCAGCGTAACGGACACCCCGGGTGCTGAAGCTTTCTTT
CDR3 protein: CASSVTDTPGAEAFF

V gene: TRBV2
D gene: TRBD1
clone size: once
J gene: TRBJ1-5
CDR3 DNA: TGTGCCAGCAGTGTGGACAGGGACGACAATCAGCCCCAGCATTTT
CDR3 protein: CASSVDRDDNQPQHF

V gene: TRBV2
D gene: TRBD2
clone size: NA
J gene: TRBJ2-3
CDR3 DNA: TGTGCCAGCACCGAAGGTATAGCGGGGGAGTTGCCAGATACGCAGTATTTT
CDR3 protein: CASTEGIAGELPDTQYF

V gene: TRBV11-3
D gene: NA
clone size: NA
J gene: TRBJ2-2
CDR3 DNA: TGTGCCAGCAGCTTAGGGGGGCTTAGCACCGGGGAGCTGTTTTTT
CDR3 protein: CASSLGGLSTGELFF

V gene: TRBV5-1
D gene: TRBD1
clone size: NA
J gene: TRBJ2-1
CDR3 DNA: TGCGCCAGCAGCTTGGGGGACAGGGGCTCCTACAATGAGCAGTTCTTC
CDR3 protein: CASSLGDRGSYNEQFF

V gene: TRBV7-9
D gene: NA
clone size: NA
J gene: TRBJ1-5
CDR3 DNA: TGTGCCAGCGGACGGGGGGGGGAAGGTCAGCCCCAGCATTTT
CDR3 protein: CASGRGGEGQPQHF

V gene: TRBV7-2
D gene: NA
clone size: NA
J gene: TRBJ1-2
CDR3 DNA: TGTGCCCAACTTGGGCAGGACTATGGCTACACCTTC
CDR3 protein: CAQLGQDYGYTF

V gene: TRBV4-2
D gene: TRBD2
clone size: NA
J gene: TRBJ2-3
CDR3 DNA: TGTGCCAGCAGCCAACTCGGGGGGGGTAGCACAGATACGCAGTATTTT
CDR3 protein: CASSQLGGGSTDTQYF

V gene: TRBV25-1
D gene: NA
clone size: NA
J gene: TRBJ1-1
CDR3 DNA: TGTGCCAGCAGTGCGAACAGGGTTAACACTGAAGCTTTCTTT
CDR3 protein: CASSANRVNTEAFF

V gene: TRBV9
D gene: NA
clone size: NA
J gene: TRBJ1-5
CDR3 DNA: TGTGCCAGCAGCTCAAAAGGGGTCCAGCCCCAGCATTTT
CDR3 protein: CASSSKGVQPQHF

V gene: TRBV29-1
D gene: NA
clone size: NA
J gene: TRBJ1-1
CDR3 DNA: TGCAGCCTATACGTGCCGGGACATGTGAACACTGAAGCTTTCTTT
CDR3 protein: CSLYVPGHVNTEAFF

V gene: TRBV29-1
D gene: NA
clone size: NA
J gene: TRBJ1-2
CDR3 DNA: TGCAGCGTTGAAAGTCACAGGGATAACTATGGCTACACCTTC
CDR3 protein: CSVESHRDNYGYTF

V gene: TRBV4-2
D gene: NA
clone size: few
J gene: TRBJ2-1
CDR3 DNA: TGTGCCAGCAGCCAACTTACAGGGAGCTCCTACAATGAGCAGTTCTTC
CDR3 protein: CASSQLTGSSYNEQFF

V gene: TRBV30
D gene: NA
clone size: NA
J gene: TRBJ1-4
CDR3 DNA: TGTGCCTGGAGTGTAGGACAGTCAAATGAAAAACTGTTTTTT
CDR3 protein: CAWSVGQSNEKLFF

V gene: TRBV7-9
D gene: TRBD1
clone size: NA
J gene: TRBJ2-7
CDR3 DNA: TGTTCCAGCAGCTTGTGGGGACAGGAGAACTACGAGCAGTACTTC
CDR3 protein: CSSSLWGQENYEQYF

V gene: TRBV2
D gene: NA
clone size: NA
J gene: TRBJ1-6
CDR3 DNA: TGTGCCAGCAGTGAGACAGGATATAATTCACCCCTCCACTTT
CDR3 protein: CASSETGYNSPLHF

V gene: TRBV5-1
D gene: TRBD1
clone size: few
J gene: TRBJ1-6
CDR3 DNA: TGCGCCAGCAGCCCGGGACAGGGACTATCGGATTCACCCCTCCACTTT
CDR3 protein: CASSPGQGLSDSPLHF

V gene: TRBV9
D gene: TRBD2
clone size: NA
J gene: TRBJ2-3
CDR3 DNA: TGTGCCAGCAGCGTAGAAGGAGTGGGGACTAGCGGGGTTAGAGATACGCAGTATTTT
CDR3 protein: CASSVEGVGTSGVRDTQYF

V gene: TRBV20-1
D gene: NA
clone size: NA
J gene: TRBJ1-3
CDR3 DNA: TGCAGTGCTAGAGAGTCCCAAACCATATATTTT
CDR3 protein: CSARESQTIYF

V gene: TRBV9
D gene: TRBD2
clone size: once
J gene: TRBJ2-3
CDR3 DNA: TGTGCCAGCAGCGTAGAGAGCGGGGGAGGCCTTATCACAGATACGCAGTATTTT
CDR3 protein: CASSVESGGGLITDTQYF

V gene: TRBV14
D gene: NA
clone size: NA
J gene: TRBJ2-1
CDR3 DNA: TGTGCCAGCTCCACCTACAATGAGCAGTTCTTC
CDR3 protein: CASSTYNEQFF

V gene: TRBV5-6
D gene: NA
clone size: NA
J gene: TRBJ1-4
CDR3 DNA: TGTGCCAGCAGCCGGACACCGGCAACTAATGAAAAACTGTTTTTT
CDR3 protein: CASSRTPATNEKLFF

V gene: TRBV7-2
D gene: NA
clone size: NA
J gene: TRBJ1-1
CDR3 DNA: TGTGCCAGCAGCTTATATGTGAACACTGAAGCTTTCTTT
CDR3 protein: CASSLYVNTEAFF

V gene: TRBV4-3
D gene: NA
clone size: NA
J gene: TRBJ2-5
CDR3 DNA: TGCGCCAGCAGCCAAGAGAGGGTCTTTGACCAGTACTTC
CDR3 protein: CASSQERVFDQYF

V gene: TRBV7-2
D gene: TRBD2
clone size: NA
J gene: TRBJ2-1
CDR3 DNA: TGTGCCAGCAGCTTAGCGTGGAGTAGCGGGGGGGTTAATGAGCAGTTCTTC
CDR3 protein: CASSLAWSSGGVNEQFF

V gene: TRBV2
D gene: TRBD1
clone size: NA
J gene: TRBJ1-5
CDR3 DNA: TGTGCCAGCAGTGTACAGGGGGTCTTTCAGCCCCAGCATTTT
CDR3 protein: CASSVQGVFQPQHF

V gene: TRBV7-2
D gene: NA
clone size: NA
J gene: TRBJ1-3
CDR3 DNA: TGTGCCAGCAGCTTAGCCTTAGGACAGTCTGGAAACACCATATATTTT
CDR3 protein: CASSLALGQSGNTIYF

V gene: TRBV7-8
D gene: TRBD2
clone size: NA
J gene: TRBJ2-7
CDR3 DNA: TGTGCCAGCAGCTTAGCGATGGGAGGGGAATACGAGCAGTACTTC
CDR3 protein: CASSLAMGGEYEQYF

V gene: TRBV6-5
D gene: NA
clone size: once
J gene: TRBJ2-7
CDR3 DNA: TGTGCCAGCAGGGCCGCAAGGGGTATTTACGAGCAGTACTTC
CDR3 protein: CASRAARGIYEQYF

V gene: TRBV4-2
D gene: TRBD1
clone size: NA
J gene: TRBJ2-7
CDR3 DNA: TGTGCCAGCGGGACAGAGAGCTCCTACGAGCAGTACTTC
CDR3 protein: CASGTESSYEQYF